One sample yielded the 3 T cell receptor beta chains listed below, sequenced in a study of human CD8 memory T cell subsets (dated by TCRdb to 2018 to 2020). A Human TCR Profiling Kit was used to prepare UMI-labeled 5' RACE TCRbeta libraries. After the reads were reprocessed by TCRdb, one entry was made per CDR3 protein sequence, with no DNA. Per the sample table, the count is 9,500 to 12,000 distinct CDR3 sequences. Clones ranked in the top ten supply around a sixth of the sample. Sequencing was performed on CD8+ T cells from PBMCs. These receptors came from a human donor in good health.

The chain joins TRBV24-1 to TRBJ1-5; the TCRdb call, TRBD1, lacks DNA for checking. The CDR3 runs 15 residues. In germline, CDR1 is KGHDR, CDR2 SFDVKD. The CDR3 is CATSSGQFDNQPQHF.

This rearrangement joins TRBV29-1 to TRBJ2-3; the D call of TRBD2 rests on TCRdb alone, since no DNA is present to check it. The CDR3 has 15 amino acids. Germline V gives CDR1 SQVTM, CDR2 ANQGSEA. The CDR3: CSVEAGRAGTDTQYF.

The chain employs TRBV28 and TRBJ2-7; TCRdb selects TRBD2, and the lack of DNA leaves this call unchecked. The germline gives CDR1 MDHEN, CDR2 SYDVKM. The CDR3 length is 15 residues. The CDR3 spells CASREGLGRSYEQYF.